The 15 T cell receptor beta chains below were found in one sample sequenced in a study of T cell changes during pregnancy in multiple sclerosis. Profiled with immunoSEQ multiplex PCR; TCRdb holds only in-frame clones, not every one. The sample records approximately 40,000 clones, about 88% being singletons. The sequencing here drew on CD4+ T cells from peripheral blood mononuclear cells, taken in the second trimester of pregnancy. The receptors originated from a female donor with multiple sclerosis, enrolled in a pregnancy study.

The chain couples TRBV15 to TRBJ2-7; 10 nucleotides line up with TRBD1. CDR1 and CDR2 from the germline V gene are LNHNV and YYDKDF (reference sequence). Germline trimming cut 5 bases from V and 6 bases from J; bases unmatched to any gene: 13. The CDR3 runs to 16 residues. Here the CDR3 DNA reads TGTGCCACCAGCGGACTACTGACCGGGACAGGGGTCGAGCAGTACTTC. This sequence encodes CATSGLLTGTGVEQYF.

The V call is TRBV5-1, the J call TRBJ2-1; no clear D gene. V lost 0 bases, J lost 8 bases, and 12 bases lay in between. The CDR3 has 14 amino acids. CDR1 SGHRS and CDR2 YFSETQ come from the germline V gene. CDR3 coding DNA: TGCGCCAGCAGCTTGGGATGGCGAGGTGATGAGCAGTTCTTC. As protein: CASSLGWRGDEQFF.

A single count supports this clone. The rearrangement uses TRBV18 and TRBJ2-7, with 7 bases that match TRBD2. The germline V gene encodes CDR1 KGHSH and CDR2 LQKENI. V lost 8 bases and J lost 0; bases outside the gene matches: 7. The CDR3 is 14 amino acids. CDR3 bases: TGTGCCAGCCGGGAGGCAAAGAGCTCCTACGAGCAGTACTTC. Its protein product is CASREAKSSYEQYF.

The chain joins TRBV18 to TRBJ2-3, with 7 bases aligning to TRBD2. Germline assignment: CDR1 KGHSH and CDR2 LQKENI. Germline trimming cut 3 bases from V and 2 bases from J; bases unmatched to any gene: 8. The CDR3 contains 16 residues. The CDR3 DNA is TGTGCCAGCTCACCGGACCTAGCGGTAATCACAGATACGCAGTATTTT. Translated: CASSPDLAVITDTQYF.

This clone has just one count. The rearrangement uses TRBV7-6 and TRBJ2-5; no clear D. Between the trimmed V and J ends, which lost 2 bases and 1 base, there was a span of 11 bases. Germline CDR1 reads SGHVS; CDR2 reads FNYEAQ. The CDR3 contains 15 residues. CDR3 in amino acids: CASSLSGRLQETQYF. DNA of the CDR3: TGTGCCAGCAGCTTATCCGGTCGACTCCAAGAGACCCAGTACTTC.

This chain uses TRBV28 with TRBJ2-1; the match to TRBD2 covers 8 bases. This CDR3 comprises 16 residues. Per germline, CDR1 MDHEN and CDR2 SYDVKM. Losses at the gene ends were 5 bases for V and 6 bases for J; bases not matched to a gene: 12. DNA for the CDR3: TGTGCCAGCAGTATTTTCAGGAGCGGGAGCCGCAATGAGCAGTTCTTC. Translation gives CASSIFRSGSRNEQFF.

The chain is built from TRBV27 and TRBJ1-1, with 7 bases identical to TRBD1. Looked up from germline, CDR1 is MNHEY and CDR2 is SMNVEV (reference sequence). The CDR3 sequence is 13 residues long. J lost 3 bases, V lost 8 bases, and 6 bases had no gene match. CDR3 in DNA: TGTGCCAGCTCGGGACAGCCTCACACTGAAGCTTTCTTT. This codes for CASSGQPHTEAFF.

CDR3 region: CASSLAGSPTYEQYF. CDR3 nucleotides: TGTGCCAGCAGCTTAGCCGGGTCACCCACCTACGAGCAGTACTTC. The rearrangement links TRBV7-3 to TRBJ2-7, with D unclear. The V end lost 2 bases, the J end lost 2 bases, and 13 bases lay between the germline ends. This CDR3 contains 15 residues. CDR1 is SGHTA, CDR2 FQGTGA, per germline.

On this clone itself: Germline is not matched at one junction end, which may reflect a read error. CDR3: CASTSGPLNYGYAF. In DNA, the CDR3 is TGTGCCAGCACTAGCGGGCCGTTAAACTATGGCTACGCCTTC. V is TRBV6-6 and J is TRBJ1-2, with D uncertain. There are 14 residues in the CDR3. In germline, CDR1 is MNHNY, CDR2 SVGAGI (reference sequence).

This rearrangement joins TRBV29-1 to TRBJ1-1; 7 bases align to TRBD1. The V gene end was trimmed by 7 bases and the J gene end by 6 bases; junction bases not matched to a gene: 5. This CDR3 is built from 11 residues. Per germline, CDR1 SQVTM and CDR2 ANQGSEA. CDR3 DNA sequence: TGCAGCGCTCGAGGGACAGCTGAAGCTTTCTTT. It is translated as CSARGTAEAFF.

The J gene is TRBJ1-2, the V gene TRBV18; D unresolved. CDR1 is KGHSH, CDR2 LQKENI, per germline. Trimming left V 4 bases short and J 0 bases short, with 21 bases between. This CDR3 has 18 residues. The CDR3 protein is CASSQLNARETTNYGYTF. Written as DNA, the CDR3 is TGTGCCAGCTCACAATTGAACGCGAGGGAGACAACTAACTATGGCTACACCTTC.

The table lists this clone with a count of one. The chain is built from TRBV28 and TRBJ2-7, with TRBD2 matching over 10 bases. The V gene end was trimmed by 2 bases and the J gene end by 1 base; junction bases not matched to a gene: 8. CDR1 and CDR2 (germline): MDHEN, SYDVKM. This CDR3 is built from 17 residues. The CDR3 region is CASSLPASGSLSYEQYF. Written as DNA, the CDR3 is TGTGCCAGCAGTTTACCGGCTAGCGGGAGCCTTTCCTACGAGCAGTACTTC.

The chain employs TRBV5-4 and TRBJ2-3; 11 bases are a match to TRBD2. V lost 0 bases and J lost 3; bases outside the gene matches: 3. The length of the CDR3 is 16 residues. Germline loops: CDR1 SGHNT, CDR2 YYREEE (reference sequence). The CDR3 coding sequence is TGTGCCAGCAGCTTGGACCTAGCGGGAGGTACAGATACGCAGTATTTT. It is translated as CASSLDLAGGTDTQYF.

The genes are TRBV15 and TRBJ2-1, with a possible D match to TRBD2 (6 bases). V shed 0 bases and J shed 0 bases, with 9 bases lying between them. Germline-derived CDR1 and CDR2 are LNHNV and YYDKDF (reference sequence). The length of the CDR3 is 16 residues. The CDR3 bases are TGTGCCACCAGCAGAGAACTAGCCATCTCCTACAATGAGCAGTTCTTC. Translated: CATSRELAISYNEQFF. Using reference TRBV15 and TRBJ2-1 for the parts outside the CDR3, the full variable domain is DAMVIQNPRYQVTQFGKPVTLSCSQTLNHNVMYWYQQKSSQAPKLLFHYYDKDFNNEADTPDNFQSRRPNTSFCFLDIRSPGLGDTAMYLCATSRELAISYNEQFFGPGTRLTVL.

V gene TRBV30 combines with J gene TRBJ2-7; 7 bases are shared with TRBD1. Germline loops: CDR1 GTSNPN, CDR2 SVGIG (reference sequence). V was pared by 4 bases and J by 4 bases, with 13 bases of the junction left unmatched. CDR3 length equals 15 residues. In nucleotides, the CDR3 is TGTGCCTGGACCGAAGCCGACAGGGAGACTTACGAGCAGTACTTC. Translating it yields CAWTEADRETYEQYF.